The clone carrying this TCR beta chain appeared once. The ends were cut back, 0 bases at V and 4 bases at J, with 9 bases in the middle. CDR3 length equals 14 residues. Germline CDR1 is LGHNA and CDR2 is YNFKEQ. The PCR had 60 Vbeta and 13 Jbeta primers. TCRdb keeps only in-frame clones here, not all; method: immunoSEQ multiplex PCR. The data show approximately 90,000 clones, 65% to 80% seen once. This entry is derived from a study of cytomegalovirus exposure and HLA in healthy donors. The sample consisted of PBMCs. The rearrangement joins TRBV4-2 to TRBJ2-5, with D perhaps TRBD2 (6 bases). The clonotype comes from a man aged 35-49 years in good health and CMV-seronegative. CDR3 sequence reads: CASSQDLGGETQYF. The DNA for the CDR3 is TGTGCCAGCAGCCAAGATTTGGGGGGAGAGACCCAGTACTTC.